The 26 T cell receptor beta chains below all came from one sample that was sequenced in a study of neoadjuvant anti-PD-1 for oral cavity cancer. The repertoire was sequenced with immunoSEQ multiplex PCR; TCRdb's copy has only in-frame clones and lacks some. The repertoire has approximately 7,700 clones, 48% of them found once; the top ten carry over 9%. Sequencing used tumor tissue, obtained before nivolumab (anti-PD-1) treatment. The source is a person between 35 and 79 years old with oral cavity squamous cell carcinoma.

This clone was seen a few times. The V gene is TRBV19, the J gene TRBJ2-7; D may be TRBD1 (6 bases). The CDR3 is made up of 14 amino acids. In germline, CDR1 is LNHDA, CDR2 SQIVND (reference sequence). Trimming took 4 bases from V and 0 from J, leaving 10 bases between them. The CDR3 DNA reads as TGTGCCAGTAGTACAGGGGACGGCTCCTACGAGCAGTACTTC. It encodes CASSTGDGSYEQYF.

This clone was observed a few times. V and J are TRBV6-5 and TRBJ1-2; D is unresolved. The CDR3 is made up of 13 amino acids. Germline V gene data show CDR1 as MNHEY and CDR2 as SVGAGI. Trimming pared 3 bases from V and 8 bases from J, leaving 13 bases between. The CDR3 is CASSYSREGGYTF. CDR3 DNA: TGTGCCAGCAGTTATTCAAGGGAAGGGGGCTACACCTTC.

The rearrangement joins TRBV30 to TRBJ1-5, with a possible D match to TRBD1 (5 bases). V lost 3 bases, J lost 6 bases, and 18 bases lay in between. This CDR3 has 15 residues. Germline V lookup: CDR1 GTSNPN, CDR2 SVGIG (reference sequence). For the CDR3, the DNA is TGTGCCTGGAGCCCCGGCAGGGCAAGGAGTCAGCCCCAGCATTTT. It yields the protein CAWSPGRARSQPQHF.

The chain joins TRBV19 to TRBJ2-7; D possibly matches TRBD1 or TRBD2 (5 bases each). V gave up 8 bases and J gave up 0 bases, with 11 bases separating them. The CDR3 covers 13 residues. Germline loops: CDR1 LNHDA, CDR2 SQIVND (reference sequence). The CDR3 spells CASARGHSYEQYF. The DNA of the CDR3 is TGTGCCAGTGCTCGGGGCCACTCCTACGAGCAGTACTTC.

This clone showed up just a few times. V is TRBV7-2 and J is TRBJ2-3; D uncertain. Germline CDR1 and CDR2: SGHTA and FQGNSA. Trimming took off 1 base at V and 0 bases at J, with 8 bases between the two ends. CDR3 length: 15 residues. The CDR3 loop is CASSLDARSTDTQYF. CDR3 bases: TGTGCCAGCAGCTTAGATGCTAGGAGCACAGATACGCAGTATTTT.

The table lists this clone with a few counts. V gene TRBV14 combines with J gene TRBJ2-3, with D possibly being TRBD1 (5 bases). Between the trimmed V and J ends, which lost 0 bases and 2 bases, there was a span of 12 bases. Germline CDR1 and CDR2: SGHDN and FVKESK. CDR3 length equals 16 residues. The CDR3 here is CASSQDQGFATDTQYF. DNA of the CDR3: TGTGCCAGCAGCCAAGATCAGGGATTCGCCACAGATACGCAGTATTTT.

On this clone: The same CDR3 can be traced to other DNA sequences in this sample. This chain connects TRBV2 to TRBJ2-7; D not resolved. V lost 2 bases and J 0 bases, leaving 5 bases between the germline ends. Germline V gene sequence: CDR1 SNHLY, CDR2 FYNNEI. There are 13 residues in the CDR3. The CDR3, as DNA: TGTGCCAGCAGTGAAAACACCTCCTACGAGCAGTACTTC. It is translated as CASSENTSYEQYF.

The chain has TRBV15 and TRBJ1-5; TRBD1 might be the D (5 bases). V lost 4 bases to trimming and J lost 4 bases, with 8 bases between them. This CDR3 is built from 13 residues. Germline assignment: CDR1 LNHNV and CDR2 YYDKDF (reference sequence). This CDR3 is CATSKGENQPQHF. CDR3 sequence (DNA): TGTGCCACCAGCAAAGGGGAGAATCAGCCCCAGCATTTT. Together with reference TRBV15 and TRBJ1-5, the CDR3 gives the full variable domain: DAMVIQNPRYQVTQFGKPVTLSCSQTLNHNVMYWYQQKSSQAPKLLFHYYDKDFNNEADTPDNFQSRRPNTSFCFLDIRSPGLGDTAMYLCATSKGENQPQHFGDGTRLSIL.

The genes are TRBV28 and TRBJ1-2; a weak D match, TRBD1 (5 bases). Germline V lookup: CDR1 MDHEN, CDR2 SYDVKM. There are 16 residues in the CDR3. Trimming removed 5 bases from V and 2 bases from J, with 18 bases in between. The CDR3 loop reads CASSPAPGTGNYGYTF. The CDR3 bases are TGTGCCAGCAGTCCTGCCCCCGGGACGGGAAACTATGGCTACACCTTC.

CDR3 loop: CASSIGYNEQFF. The CDR3 DNA is TGTGCCAGTAGTATAGGCTACAATGAGCAGTTCTTC. The chain has TRBV19 and TRBJ2-1; D not resolved. The CDR3 loop spans 12 amino acids. Germline CDR1 LNHDA, CDR2 SQIVND (reference sequence). The V gene lost 1 base and the J gene lost 3 bases, with 1 base spanning the gap.

The chain is built from TRBV6-1 and TRBJ1-2; 7 bases line up with TRBD1. CDR3 length: 13 residues. V dropped 8 bases and J dropped 4; count of bases not matched to a gene: 7. Germline loops: CDR1 MNHNS, CDR2 SASEGT. CDR3 bases: TGTGCCAGCTCATGGGACAGCGGCTATGGCTACACCTTC. Translating gives CASSWDSGYGYTF.

This clone appeared a few times. J is TRBJ2-2 and V is TRBV7-8; 7 bases align to TRBD1. Germline V gene data show CDR1 as SGHVS and CDR2 as FQNEAQ. The J segment lost 2 bases and the V segment lost 5 bases, leaving 5 bases of the junction unmatched. CDR3 length: 15 residues. This CDR3 is CASSPTGINTGELFF. The CDR3, as DNA: TGTGCCAGCAGCCCGACAGGGATAAACACCGGGGAGCTGTTTTTT.

This chain connects TRBV7-6 to TRBJ2-7; a possible D gene is TRBD2 (5 bases). The CDR3 consists of 14 residues. Trimming removed 0 bases from V and 3 bases from J, with 9 bases in between. Germline V gene data show CDR1 as SGHVS and CDR2 as FNYEAQ. As DNA, the CDR3 is TGTGCCAGCAGCTTAGCCGGGGTCGGCTACGAGCAGTACTTC. Its protein product is CASSLAGVGYEQYF. The entire variable domain, with the rest obtained from reference TRBV7-6 and TRBJ2-7, is as follows: GAGVSQSPRYKVTKRGQDVALRCDPISGHVSLYWYRQALGQGPEFLTYFNYEAQQDKSGLPNDRFSAERPEGSISTLTIQRTEQRDSAMYRCASSLAGVGYEQYFGPGTRLTVT.

The chain joins TRBV15 to TRBJ1-1; D remains unclear. Germline V gene sequence: CDR1 LNHNV, CDR2 YYDKDF (reference sequence). Trimming stripped 1 base from V and 0 bases from J, with 15 bases between. This CDR3 is built from 17 residues. The CDR3: CATSRARALVMNTEAFF. In DNA, the CDR3 is TGTGCCACCAGCAGAGCTCGGGCCCTGGTCATGAACACTGAAGCTTTCTTT.

This clone was counted between two and nine times. The rearrangement joins TRBV19 to TRBJ1-5, with TRBD1 as a possible D gene (6 bases). The CDR3 has 13 amino acids. The germline V gene has CDR1 LNHDA and CDR2 SQIVND (reference sequence). Trimming pared 4 bases from V and 7 bases from J, leaving 11 bases between. Written as DNA, the CDR3 is TGTGCCAGTAGTAGGGGGCCGGGGCAGCCCCAGCATTTT. It encodes CASSRGPGQPQHF.

This clone showed up just a few times. The V gene is TRBV4-1, the J gene TRBJ2-1, with 12 positions matching TRBD1. The CDR3 has 17 residues. The V gene end was trimmed by 0 bases and the J gene end by 8 bases; junction bases not matched to a gene: 8. Germline V gene data show CDR1 as MGHRA and CDR2 as YSYEKL. CDR3 region: CASSQDRDRGRKDEQFF. The CDR3 DNA is TGCGCCAGCAGCCAAGATCGGGACAGGGGGCGCAAGGATGAGCAGTTCTTC.

This clone was detected only a few times. The V gene is TRBV9, the J gene TRBJ2-6; either TRBD1 or TRBD2 may fit D (5 bases each). The CDR3 extends over 17 amino acids. The V and J ends lost 4 bases and 0 bases respectively, with 14 bases between them. The germline CDR1 and CDR2 sequences are SGDLS and YYNGEE. The CDR3 DNA sequence: TGTGCCAGCAGCCCCGGGACGGTCAACTCTGGGGCCAACGTCCTGACTTTC. Encoded protein: CASSPGTVNSGANVLTF.

This clone appeared a few times. The V and J genes are TRBV29-1 and TRBJ1-2, with D uncertain. V lost 0 bases and J lost 10, with 9 bases in between. The V gene's germline CDR1 is SQVTM and CDR2 ANQGSEA. This CDR3 is 11 amino acids long. The CDR3 DNA reads as TGCAGCGTTGAAGAGGGGAGATCCTACACCTTC. As protein: CSVEEGRSYTF.

The V gene is TRBV5-6, the J gene TRBJ2-7; no clear D gene. The ends were cut back, 2 bases at V and 0 bases at J, with 9 bases in the middle. Germline values: CDR1 SGHDT, CDR2 YYEEEE. The CDR3 consists of 14 residues. In DNA, the CDR3 is TGTGCCAGCAGCTTAAGACGAGTCTCCTACGAGCAGTACTTC. It yields the protein CASSLRRVSYEQYF.

This clone was seen a handful of times. The chain joins TRBV4-2 to TRBJ2-1, with 14 bases identical to TRBD2. The CDR3 totals 17 residues. Germline lookup yields CDR1 LGHNA and CDR2 YNFKEQ. Germline trimming cut 0 bases from V and 6 bases from J; bases unmatched to any gene: 4. CDR3: CASSQDATSGRANEQFF. In nucleotides, the CDR3 is TGTGCCAGCAGCCAAGATGCGACTAGCGGGAGGGCCAATGAGCAGTTCTTC.

The chain is built from TRBV10-3 and TRBJ2-3; D is unresolved. The ends were cut back, 4 bases at V and 0 bases at J, with 8 bases in the middle. The CDR3 totals 14 residues. Germline CDR1 and CDR2: ENHRY and SYGVKD. The CDR3 loop reads CAISGFSSTDTQYF. The CDR3 nucleotides are TGTGCCATCAGTGGATTCTCTAGCACAGATACGCAGTATTTT.

This rearrangement joins TRBV11-3 to TRBJ2-2, with 7 bases aligning to TRBD2. The ends lost 5 bases at V and 4 bases at J; junction bases unmatched: 10. Germline lookup yields CDR1 SGHNT and CDR2 YENEEA. This CDR3 contains 16 residues. Written as DNA, the CDR3 is TGTGCCAGCAGCCCGTGGGGCGGGAGAGGCACCGGGGAGCTGTTTTTT. The encoded protein is CASSPWGGRGTGELFF.

V usage is TRBV27 and J usage is TRBJ1-1, with TRBD1 identical over 11 bases. Per germline, CDR1 MNHEY and CDR2 SMNVEV (reference sequence). The V gene end was trimmed by 6 bases and the J gene end by 6 bases; junction bases not matched to a gene: 12. CDR3 length: 16 amino acids. CDR3 nucleotide sequence: TGTGCCAGCAGCCCCGGACAGGGGGCTTGGCAAGCTGAAGCTTTCTTT. The encoded protein is CASSPGQGAWQAEAFF.

The rearrangement joins TRBV7-9 to TRBJ1-3; D not resolved. The V end lost 5 bases, the J end lost 4 bases, and 6 bases lay between the germline ends. The length of the CDR3 is 12 residues. Per the germline V gene, CDR1 is SEHNR and CDR2 is FQNEAQ (reference sequence). Here the CDR3 reads CASSPAGNTIYF. Here the CDR3 DNA reads TGTGCCAGCAGCCCAGCGGGAAACACCATATATTTT. The variable domain in full, completed from reference TRBV7-9 and TRBJ1-3, reads DTGVSQNPRHKITKRGQNVTFRCDPISEHNRLYWYRQTLGQGPEFLTYFQNEAQLEKSRLLSDRFSAERPKGSFSTLEIQRTEQGDSAMYLCASSPAGNTIYFGEGSWLTVV.

This clone was detected a few times. The chain is built from TRBV28 and TRBJ2-5; 9 bases match TRBD2. The CDR3 extends over 14 amino acids. Trimming took 5 bases from V and 5 from J; bases not matched to a gene: 6. Germline assignment: CDR1 MDHEN and CDR2 SYDVKM. CDR3 protein: CASSDSGSRETQYF. The CDR3 DNA reads TGTGCCAGCAGTGATAGCGGGAGCAGGGAGACCCAGTACTTC.

This clone has only a few counts. This sequence joins TRBV5-1 and TRBJ1-2, with a weak D call TRBD1 (5 bases). The CDR3 is 13 residues long. V was shortened by 4 bases and J by 4 bases, with 11 bases between the two germline ends. The germline gives CDR1 SGHRS, CDR2 YFSETQ. The CDR3 nucleotides are TGCGCCAGCAGCGTCCGGGACGGCTATGGCTACACCTTC. This translates into CASSVRDGYGYTF.